Below, one TCR beta chain is given with its context. Data came from immunoSEQ multiplex PCR; TCRdb stores just in-frame clones and leaves some out. The table includes about 15,000 clones, around 33% detected once. These data belong to a study of graft-versus-host responses after intestinal transplantation. The TCR comes from a human patient who received an intestinal transplant. The sample in question was alloreactive CD4+ T cells from a mixed lymphocyte reaction culture, obtained before intestinal transplant. The subset was: CFSE-low proliferating T cells sorted from roughly six-day pre-transplant mixed lymphocyte reaction (GvH or HvG direction).

The CDR3 protein is CASSVVGVLSSYNEQFF. CDR3 in DNA: TGTGCCAGCAGCGTGGTAGGGGTACTGAGCTCCTACAATGAGCAGTTCTTC. This chain uses TRBV5-4 with TRBJ2-1; D might be TRBD1 (5 bases). V dropped 4 bases and J dropped 0 bases, with 17 bases sitting between them. The germline gives CDR1 SGHNT, CDR2 YYREEE (reference sequence). The CDR3 runs 17 residues.